Sequencing of this T cell receptor beta chain was carried out in a study of blood T cell repertoires in COVID-19. Study-wide background: COVID-19 samples from acute and convalescent phases originated in the United States, Italy and Spain. T cells, B-cell-depleted T cells, or PBMCs supplied cDNA or gDNA.

Per the authors' pipeline: Using reference gene primer amplification, nucleated cell counts were estimated. The protocol was immunoSEQ multiplex PCR, while the TCRdb copy is restricted to in-frame clones and leaves out a portion. That table supplies the V and J calls and clone size; D and trimming were determined from the DNA. The repertoire includes 150,000 to 200,000 clones, around nine tenths of them detected once, and less than 3% sits in the top ten. This CDR3 is 13 amino acids long. Trimming took 8 bases from V and 10 from J, leaving 15 bases between them. Germline CDR1 and CDR2: SNHLY and FYNNEI.

Source material: peripheral blood. V gene TRBV2 combines with J gene TRBJ1-6; D perhaps matches TRBD1 (6 bases). This receptor was identified in a man aged 40-50 years with active or convalescent COVID-19. Written as DNA, the CDR3 is TGTGCCAGCTTACAGGGAGAAGGATCACCCCTCCACTTT. This sequence encodes CASLQGEGSPLHF.